The 12 T cell receptor beta chains listed next were all sequenced from one sample in a study of vaccination effects on CD4 cells after COVID-19. ViraFEST assay sequencing came after antigen-specific CD4+ T cells were expanded with viral peptide pools. Having been cultured for about ten days, the cells underwent CD4+ T cell isolation. It was two doses of either the BNT162b2 or mRNA-1273 vaccine that participants received. Their antigens remain unidentified. Data came from immunoSEQ multiplex PCR; TCRdb stores just in-frame clones and leaves some out. The data contain about 33,000 clones, around three quarters of them singletons. Sequencing was performed on CD4+ T cells from PBMCs cultured with HCoV-229E spike peptides, taken after COVID-19 vaccination. Receptors were obtained from a human donor who received a COVID-19 vaccine.

CDR3 coding DNA: TGCGCCAGCAGCCCGGGAGGGGCTAACTCTGGAAACACCATATATTTT. Translation: CASSPGGANSGNTIYF. The chain joins TRBV5-1 to TRBJ1-3, with D possibly TRBD1 on 5 matching bases. V was clipped by 4 bases and J by 0 bases, with 14 bases between them. CDR3 length equals 16 residues. The V gene's germline CDR1 is SGHRS and CDR2 YFSETQ.

The J gene is TRBJ2-4, the V gene TRBV6-2 or TRBV6-3, with D perhaps matching TRBD2 (5 bases). V dropped 4 bases and J dropped 1 base, with 11 bases sitting between them. Germline assignment: CDR1 MNHEY and CDR2 SVGEGT. There are 15 residues in the CDR3. DNA for the CDR3: TGTGCCAGCAGTTTCCGGGGTTTGGCCAAAAACATTCAGTACTTC. It is translated as CASSFRGLAKNIQYF.

The genes are TRBV6-6 and TRBJ1-6; D perhaps matches TRBD1 (6 bases). Germline assignment: CDR1 MNHNY and CDR2 SVGAGI (reference sequence). The CDR3 has 15 amino acids. Trimming took 0 bases from V and 7 from J, leaving 10 bases between them. The DNA for the CDR3 is TGTGCCAGCAGTTACTCCGGGGGCGGGAATTCACCCCTCCACTTT. Translated: CASSYSGGGNSPLHF.

V and J are TRBV27 and TRBJ1-1; the D gene is possibly TRBD1 (6 bases). Germline CDR1 MNHEY, CDR2 SMNVEV (reference sequence). The CDR3 is made up of 14 amino acids. V lost 5 bases and J lost 4, with 14 bases in between. This chain's CDR3 is CASSPLTGFTEAFF. DNA of the CDR3: TGTGCCAGCAGTCCACTCACAGGGTTCACTGAAGCTTTCTTT.

The chain has TRBV10-1 and TRBJ2-1; 7 nucleotides match TRBD1. This CDR3 comprises 14 residues. Trimming removed 6 bases from V and 6 bases from J; junction bases left unmatched: 8. Germline V gene lookup returns CDR1 WNHNN and CDR2 SYGVQD (reference sequence). The CDR3, as DNA: TGCGCCAGCAGGTCCCAGACAGGGTCCAATGAGCAGTTCTTC. Its translation is CASRSQTGSNEQFF.

The chain has TRBV10-3 and TRBJ2-7; the D gene is possibly TRBD1 (5 bases). Germline lookup yields CDR1 ENHRY and CDR2 SYGVKD. With 10 bases removed from V and 1 base from J, the gap between germline ends came to 14 bases. The CDR3 contains 13 residues. CDR3 sequence: CASAAAGSYEQYF. The CDR3, as DNA: TGTGCCAGCGCGGCCGCAGGGTCCTACGAGCAGTACTTC.

CDR3 nucleotides: TGCGCCAGCAGCTCGTCACACTCCGGGTCTTTGGGGCAAAAACTGTTTTTT. It translates to CASSSSHSGSLGQKLFF. V gene TRBV5-1 combines with J gene TRBJ1-4, with D perhaps matching TRBD1 (5 bases). V lost 3 bases and J 9 bases, leaving 24 bases between the germline ends. CDR1 is SGHRS and CDR2 is YFSETQ in the germline V gene. CDR3 size: 17 residues.

The V gene is TRBV18, the J gene TRBJ2-7, with 10 bases matching TRBD2. Germline CDR1 and CDR2: KGHSH and LQKENI. V lost 0 bases and J lost 3; bases outside the gene matches: 2. This CDR3 region has 15 residues. The CDR3 protein is CASSPPGTSDYEQYF. The CDR3 DNA reads TGTGCCAGCTCACCACCCGGGACTAGCGACTACGAGCAGTACTTC.

This chain uses TRBV10-1 with TRBJ2-7, with 9 nucleotides matching TRBD1. The germline CDR1 and CDR2 sequences are WNHNN and SYGVQD (reference sequence). V lost 3 bases and J lost 4; bases outside the gene matches: 10. This CDR3 region has 16 residues. CDR3 coding DNA: TGCGCCAGCAGTGATTTCTCCGGGACAGGGACATACGAGCAGTACTTC. This codes for CASSDFSGTGTYEQYF.

The chain combines TRBV19 with TRBJ1-2, with TRBD1 matching 7 bases. Trimming took 6 bases from V and 2 from J; bases not matched to a gene: 3. CDR3 length: 13 residues. The V gene's germline CDR1 is LNHDA and CDR2 SQIVND (reference sequence). CDR3 DNA: TGTGCCAGTAGCAAACAGGGGAACTATGGCTACACCTTC. This gives the protein CASSKQGNYGYTF.

This chain links TRBV18 with TRBJ2-3; D gene uncertain. This CDR3 comprises 12 residues. Trimming removed 3 bases from V and 2 bases from J, with 3 bases in between. Germline loops: CDR1 KGHSH, CDR2 LQKENI. CDR3 residues: CASSPYTDTQYF. As DNA, the CDR3 is TGTGCCAGCTCACCCTACACAGATACGCAGTATTTT.

The gene calls are TRBV5-8 and TRBJ2-2, with a weak D call TRBD2 (5 bases). Germline CDR1 is SGHTS and CDR2 is YDEGEE. V lost 6 bases to trimming and J lost 1 base, with 16 bases between them. This CDR3 contains 16 residues. CDR3 in amino acids: CASNQNLAGNTGELFF. CDR3 nucleotide sequence: TGTGCCAGCAACCAAAACCTAGCCGGGAACACCGGGGAGCTGTTTTTT.